Included here is one TCR beta chain sequence, with context. This record belongs to a study of blood T cell repertoires in COVID-19. Profiling relied on immunoSEQ multiplex PCR, and the TCRdb table lists in-frame clones only, not all of them. The sample yields 110,000 to 150,000 clones, around 84% seen once. CDR1 LNHDA and CDR2 SQIVND come from the germline V gene (reference sequence). CDR3 length: 13 amino acids. Deletions cut 3 bases from V and 7 bases from J, with 7 bases between. Source material: peripheral blood. This TCR was sampled from a woman aged 45 to 65 with acute or convalescent COVID-19. The chain has TRBV19 and TRBJ1-6, with D perhaps matching TRBD1 (6 bases). This CDR3 reads CASSIQGNSPLHF. In nucleotides, the CDR3 is TGTGCCAGTAGTATCCAGGGGAATTCACCCCTCCACTTT. Together with reference TRBV19 and TRBJ1-6, the CDR3 gives the full variable domain: DGGITQSPKYLFRKEGQNVTLSCEQNLNHDAMYWYRQDPGQGLRLIYYSQIVNDFQKGDIAEGYSVSREKKESFPLTVTSAQKNPTAFYLCASSIQGNSPLHFGNGTRLTVT.